Detailed here is one TCR beta chain. The antigen is undetermined. The method was immunoSEQ multiplex PCR; TCRdb's version includes in-frame clones alone and lacks a portion of them. Counted here are under 100,000 clones, about 87% occurring once; the ten biggest clones make up 7% to 7.5%. The data were taken from a study of identifying expanded T cells in peripheral blood. Notes on the study in general: Differentially abundant clones: roughly 1.2 between replicates, 16.4 at two to three weeks, 18 to 20 at four.

The TCR originated in a person aged 18 to 75 in good health. The material sequenced was blood.

In nucleotides, the CDR3 is TGTGCCTGGAGTGCACGGGGTCTCGTCCCTAATACGCAGTATTTT. Its protein product is CAWSARGLVPNTQYF. This rearrangement joins TRBV30 to TRBJ2-3, with a tentative D call TRBD2 (5 bases). There are 15 residues in the CDR3. Germline V gene data show CDR1 as GTSNPN and CDR2 as SVGIG (reference sequence). V lost 1 base to trimming and J lost 7 bases, with 18 bases between them.